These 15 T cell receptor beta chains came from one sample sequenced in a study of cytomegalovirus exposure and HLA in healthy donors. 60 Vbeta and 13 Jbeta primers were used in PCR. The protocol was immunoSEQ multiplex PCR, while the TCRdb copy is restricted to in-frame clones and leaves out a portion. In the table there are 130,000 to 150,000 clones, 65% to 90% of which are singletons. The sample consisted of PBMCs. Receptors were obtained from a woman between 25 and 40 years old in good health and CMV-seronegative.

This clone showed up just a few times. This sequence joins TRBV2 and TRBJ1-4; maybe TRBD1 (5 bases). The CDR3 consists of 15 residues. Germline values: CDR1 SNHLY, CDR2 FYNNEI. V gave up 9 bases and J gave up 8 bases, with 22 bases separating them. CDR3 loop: CASHLRSGVREKLFF. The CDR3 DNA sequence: TGTGCCAGTCACCTACGCTCGGGGGTGCGAGAAAAACTGTTTTTT.

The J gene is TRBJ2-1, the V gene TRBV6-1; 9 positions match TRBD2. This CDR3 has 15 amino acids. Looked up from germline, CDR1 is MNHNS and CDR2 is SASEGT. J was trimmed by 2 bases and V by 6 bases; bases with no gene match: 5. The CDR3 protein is CASSVAGAAYNEQFF. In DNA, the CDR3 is TGTGCCAGCAGCGTAGCGGGGGCCGCCTACAATGAGCAGTTCTTC.

The DNA for the CDR3 is TGTGCCAGCAGCTCTCAAGCCGCCTACAATGAGCAGTTCTTC. This translates into CASSSQAAYNEQFF. The J gene is TRBJ2-1, the V gene TRBV7-9; unclear D gene. Trimming stripped 4 bases from V and 2 bases from J, with 9 bases between. There are 14 residues in the CDR3. Germline CDR1 and CDR2: SEHNR and FQNEAQ (reference sequence).

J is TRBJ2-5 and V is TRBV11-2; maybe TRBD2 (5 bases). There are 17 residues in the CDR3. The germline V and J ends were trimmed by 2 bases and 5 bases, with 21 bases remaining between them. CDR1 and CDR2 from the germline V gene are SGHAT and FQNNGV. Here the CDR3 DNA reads TGTGCCAGCAGCTTAAGTCATAACACTATGAGAGGGGAGACCCAGTACTTC. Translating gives CASSLSHNTMRGETQYF.

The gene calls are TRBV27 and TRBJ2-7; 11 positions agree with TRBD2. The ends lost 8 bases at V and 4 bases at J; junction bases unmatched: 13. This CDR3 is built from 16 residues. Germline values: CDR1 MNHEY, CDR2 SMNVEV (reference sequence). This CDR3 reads CASARLAGGSAYEQYF. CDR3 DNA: TGTGCCAGCGCTAGGCTAGCGGGGGGCTCCGCTTACGAGCAGTACTTC.

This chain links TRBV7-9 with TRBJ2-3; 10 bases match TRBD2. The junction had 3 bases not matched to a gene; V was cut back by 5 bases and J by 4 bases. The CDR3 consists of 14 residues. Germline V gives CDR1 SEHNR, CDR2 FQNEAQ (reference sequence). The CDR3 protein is CASSLSGGADTQYF. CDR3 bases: TGTGCCAGCAGCCTAAGCGGGGGGGCAGATACGCAGTATTTT.

CDR3 amino acids: CASSAGTGGLSGANVLTF. DNA of the CDR3: TGTGCCAGCAGCGCCGGGACAGGGGGTCTTTCTGGGGCCAACGTCCTGACTTTC. This chain links TRBV9 with TRBJ2-6, with 11 bases matching TRBD1. Germline CDR1 reads SGDLS; CDR2 reads YYNGEE. The CDR3 loop spans 18 amino acids. V lost 3 bases to trimming and J lost 1 base; unmatched junction nucleotides: 6.

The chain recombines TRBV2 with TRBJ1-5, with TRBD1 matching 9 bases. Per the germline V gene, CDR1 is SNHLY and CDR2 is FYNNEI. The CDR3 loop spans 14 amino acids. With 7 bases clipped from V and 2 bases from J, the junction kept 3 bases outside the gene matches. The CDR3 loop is CASNRDRGNQPQHF. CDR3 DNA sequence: TGTGCCAGCAACCGGGACAGGGGCAATCAGCCCCAGCATTTT.

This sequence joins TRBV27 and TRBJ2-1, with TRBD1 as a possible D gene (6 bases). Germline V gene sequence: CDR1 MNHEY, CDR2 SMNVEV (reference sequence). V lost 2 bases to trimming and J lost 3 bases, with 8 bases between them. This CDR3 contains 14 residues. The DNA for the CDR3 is TGTGCCAGCAGTTTAGACAGGTTCTACAATGAGCAGTTCTTC. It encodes CASSLDRFYNEQFF.

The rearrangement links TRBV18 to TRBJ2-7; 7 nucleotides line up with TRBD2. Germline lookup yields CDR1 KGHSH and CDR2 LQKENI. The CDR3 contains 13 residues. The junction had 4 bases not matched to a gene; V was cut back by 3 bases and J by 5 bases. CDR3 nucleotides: TGTGCCAGCTCACCGGCGGGAGCCCACGAGCAGTACTTC. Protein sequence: CASSPAGAHEQYF.

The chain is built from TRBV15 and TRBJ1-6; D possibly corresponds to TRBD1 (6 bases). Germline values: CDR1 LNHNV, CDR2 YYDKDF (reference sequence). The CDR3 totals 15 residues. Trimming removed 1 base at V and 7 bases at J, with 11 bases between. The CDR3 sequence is CATSRVAGVNSPLHF. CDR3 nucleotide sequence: TGTGCCACCAGCAGAGTGGCAGGGGTGAATTCACCCCTCCACTTT.

The CDR3, as DNA: TGTGCCAGCAGTTTATTAGCGGGAGGGAGCTCCTACAATGAGCAGTTCTTC. Protein: CASSLLAGGSSYNEQFF. The chain uses TRBV27 and TRBJ2-1; 11 nucleotides align to TRBD2. Per germline, CDR1 MNHEY and CDR2 SMNVEV (reference sequence). The CDR3 length is 17 residues. V gave up 1 base and J gave up 0 bases; unmatched junction bases: 2.

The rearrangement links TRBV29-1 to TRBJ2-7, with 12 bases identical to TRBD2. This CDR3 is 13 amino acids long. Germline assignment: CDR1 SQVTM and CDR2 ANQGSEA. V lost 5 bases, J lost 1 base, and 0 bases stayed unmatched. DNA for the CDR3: TGCAGCGTTACTAGCGGGAGGTCCTACGAGCAGTACTTC. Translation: CSVTSGRSYEQYF.

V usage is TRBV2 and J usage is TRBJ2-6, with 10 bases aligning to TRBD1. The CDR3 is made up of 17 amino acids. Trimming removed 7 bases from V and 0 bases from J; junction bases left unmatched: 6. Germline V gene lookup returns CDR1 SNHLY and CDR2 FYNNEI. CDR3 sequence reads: CASNPGQGRSGANVLTF. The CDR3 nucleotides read TGTGCCAGCAATCCGGGACAGGGGCGCTCTGGGGCCAACGTCCTGACTTTC. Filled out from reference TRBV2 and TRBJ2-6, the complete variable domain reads EPEVTQTPSHQVTQMGQEVILRCVPISNHLYFYWYRQILGQKVEFLVSFYNNEISEKSEIFDDQFSVERPDGSNFTLKIRSTKLEDSAMYFCASNPGQGRSGANVLTFGAGSRLTVL.

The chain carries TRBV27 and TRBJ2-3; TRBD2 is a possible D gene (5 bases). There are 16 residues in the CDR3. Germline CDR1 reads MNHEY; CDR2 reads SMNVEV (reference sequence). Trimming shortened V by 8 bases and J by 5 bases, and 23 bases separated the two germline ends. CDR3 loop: CASWLAGVGSRDTQYF. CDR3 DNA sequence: TGTGCCAGCTGGCTAGCTGGGGTGGGGAGTCGAGATACGCAGTATTTT.